This is a list of T cell receptor beta chains from one sample in a study of blood T cell repertoires in COVID-19. Measured with immunoSEQ multiplex PCR; TCRdb has only the in-frame clones, and not every one. Of fewer than 300,000 clones listed, about 91% are singletons. Sequencing was carried out using peripheral blood. The receptors derive from a person aged 18-29 years with COVID-19, enrolled during active disease. Each CDR3 is given with its conserved first and last residue. D genes are given only for firm matches. Only part of the rows carry a size: once, few, many, or a class if the clone is expanded.

clone_size	v_call	j_call	d_call	cdr3_aa	cdr3_nt
-	TRBV4-2	TRBJ2-1	TRBD2	CASGTSGRLGEQFF	TGTGCCAGCGGCACTAGCGGGAGGCTCGGCGAGCAGTTCTTC
-	TRBV6-5	TRBJ1-2	-	CASSYSAAYYGYTF	TGTGCCAGCAGTTACTCGGCGGCTTACTATGGCTACACCTTC
-	TRBV19	TRBJ1-5	-	CASSSGDQPQHF	TGTGCCAGTAGTTCCGGGGATCAGCCCCAGCATTTT
-	TRBV11-3	TRBJ2-1	-	CASSPQGNEQFF	TGTGCCAGCAGCCCACAGGGTAATGAGCAGTTCTTC
-	TRBV24-1	TRBJ2-5	TRBD1	CATSDLQAGGEETQYF	TGTGCCACCAGTGATTTGCAGGCAGGGGGTGAAGAGACCCAGTACTTC
-	TRBV29-1	TRBJ2-3	TRBD1	CSVESWRQGARGSPDTQYF	TGCAGCGTTGAGTCGTGGAGACAGGGGGCGCGGGGCTCGCCAGATACGCAGTATTTT
-	TRBV15	TRBJ1-1	-	CATSSRGPQLNTGDTEAFF	TGTGCCACCAGCAGTAGAGGACCTCAACTGAACACGGGAGACACTGAAGCTTTCTTT
-	TRBV11-3	TRBJ2-2	-	CASSLEGRWTGENTGELFF	TGTGCCAGCAGCTTAGAAGGGAGGTGGACAGGAGAGAACACCGGGGAGCTGTTTTTT
-	TRBV19	TRBJ2-6	-	CASSIKSALANVLTF	TGTGCCAGTAGTATAAAGTCTGCACTTGCCAACGTCCTGACTTTC
-	TRBV7-9	TRBJ2-5	TRBD1	CASSMGQGQETQYF	TGTGCCAGCAGCATGGGACAGGGGCAAGAGACCCAGTACTTC
-	TRBV27	TRBJ1-2	TRBD1	CASSPGTVPGHGYTF	TGTGCCAGCAGCCCCGGGACAGTCCCAGGCCATGGCTACACCTTC
-	TRBV9	TRBJ1-2	TRBD1	CASSRDRVHGYTF	TGTGCCAGCAGCCGGGACAGGGTCCATGGCTACACCTTC
-	TRBV12-3/TRBV12-4	TRBJ2-1	-	CASGPPFNEQFF	TGTGCCAGCGGGCCACCCTTCAATGAGCAGTTCTTC
-	TRBV6-6	TRBJ2-1	TRBD2	CASSYSVGGGHNEQFF	TGTGCCAGCAGTTACTCTGTGGGCGGGGGACACAATGAGCAGTTCTTC
-	TRBV30	TRBJ1-2	-	CAWRAGGGYGYTF	TGTGCCTGGAGGGCCGGGGGGGGCTATGGCTACACCTTC
-	TRBV6-2/TRBV6-3	TRBJ1-2	-	CASSQTGQTGYTF	TGTGCCAGCAGTCAAACAGGGCAGACTGGCTACACCTTC
once	TRBV6-2/TRBV6-3	TRBJ2-4	-	CASSETSTLAKNIQYF	TGTGCCAGCAGCGAGACATCAACTCTAGCCAAAAACATTCAGTACTTC
-	TRBV9	TRBJ2-3	-	CASSVTQGIGPDTQYF	TGTGCCAGCAGCGTCACCCAGGGAATTGGACCAGATACGCAGTATTTT
-	TRBV10-3	TRBJ2-3	TRBD2	CAISESSGTSKRSTDTQYF	TGTGCCATCAGTGAATCGTCGGGGACTAGCAAAAGAAGCACAGATACGCAGTATTTT
-	TRBV5-1	TRBJ2-5	TRBD1	CASSGGQGQETQYF	TGCGCCAGCAGCGGGGGACAGGGACAAGAGACCCAGTACTTC
-	TRBV7-9	TRBJ2-7	-	CASSPTGEINEQYF	TGTGCCAGCAGCCCAACCGGGGAGATCAACGAGCAGTACTTC